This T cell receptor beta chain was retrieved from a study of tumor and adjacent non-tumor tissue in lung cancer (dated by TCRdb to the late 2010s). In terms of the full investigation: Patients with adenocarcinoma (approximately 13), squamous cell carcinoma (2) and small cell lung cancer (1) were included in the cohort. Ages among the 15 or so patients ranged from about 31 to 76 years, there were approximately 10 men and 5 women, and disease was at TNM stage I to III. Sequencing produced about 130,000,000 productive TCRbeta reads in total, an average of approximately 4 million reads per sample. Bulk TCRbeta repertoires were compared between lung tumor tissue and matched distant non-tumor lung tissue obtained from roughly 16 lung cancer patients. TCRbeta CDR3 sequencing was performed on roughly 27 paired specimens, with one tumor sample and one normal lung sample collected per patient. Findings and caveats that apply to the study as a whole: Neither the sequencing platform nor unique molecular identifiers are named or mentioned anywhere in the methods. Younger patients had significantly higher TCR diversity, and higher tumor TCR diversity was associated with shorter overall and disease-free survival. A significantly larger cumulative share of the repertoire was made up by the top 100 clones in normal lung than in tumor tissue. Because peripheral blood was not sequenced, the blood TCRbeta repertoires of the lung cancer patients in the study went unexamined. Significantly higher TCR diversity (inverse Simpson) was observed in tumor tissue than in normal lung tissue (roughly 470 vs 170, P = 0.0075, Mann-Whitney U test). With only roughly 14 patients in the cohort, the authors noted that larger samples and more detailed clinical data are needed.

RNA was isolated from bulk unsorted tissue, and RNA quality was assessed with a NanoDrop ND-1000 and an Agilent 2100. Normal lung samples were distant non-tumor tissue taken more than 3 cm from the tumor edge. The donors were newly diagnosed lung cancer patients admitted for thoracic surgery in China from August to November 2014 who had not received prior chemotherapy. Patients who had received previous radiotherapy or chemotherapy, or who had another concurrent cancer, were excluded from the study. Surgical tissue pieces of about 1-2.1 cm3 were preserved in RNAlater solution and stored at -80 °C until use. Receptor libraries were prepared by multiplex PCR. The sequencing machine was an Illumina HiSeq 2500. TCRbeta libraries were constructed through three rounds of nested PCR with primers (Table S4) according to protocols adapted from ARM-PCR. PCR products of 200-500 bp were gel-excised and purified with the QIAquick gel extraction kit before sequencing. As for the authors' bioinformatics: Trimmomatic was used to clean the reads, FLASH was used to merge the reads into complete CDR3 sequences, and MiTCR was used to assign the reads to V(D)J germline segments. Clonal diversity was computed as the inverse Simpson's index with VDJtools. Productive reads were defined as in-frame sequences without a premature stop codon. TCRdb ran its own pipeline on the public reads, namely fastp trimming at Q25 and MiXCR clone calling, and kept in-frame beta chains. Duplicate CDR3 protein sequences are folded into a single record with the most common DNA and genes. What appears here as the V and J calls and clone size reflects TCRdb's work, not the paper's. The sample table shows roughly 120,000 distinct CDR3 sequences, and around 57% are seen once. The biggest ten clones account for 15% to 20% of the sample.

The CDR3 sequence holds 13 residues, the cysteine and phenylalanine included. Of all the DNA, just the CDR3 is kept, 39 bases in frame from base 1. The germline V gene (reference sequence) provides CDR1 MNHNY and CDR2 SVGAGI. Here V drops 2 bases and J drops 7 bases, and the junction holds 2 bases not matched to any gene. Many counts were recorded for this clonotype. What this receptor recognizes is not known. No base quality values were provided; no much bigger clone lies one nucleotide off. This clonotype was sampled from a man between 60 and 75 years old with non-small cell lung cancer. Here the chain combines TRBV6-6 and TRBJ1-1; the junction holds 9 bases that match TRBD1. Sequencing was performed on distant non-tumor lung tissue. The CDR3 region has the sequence CASSYDRGNEAFF. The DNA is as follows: TGTGCCAGCAGTTACGACAGGGGGAATGAAGCTTTCTTT.